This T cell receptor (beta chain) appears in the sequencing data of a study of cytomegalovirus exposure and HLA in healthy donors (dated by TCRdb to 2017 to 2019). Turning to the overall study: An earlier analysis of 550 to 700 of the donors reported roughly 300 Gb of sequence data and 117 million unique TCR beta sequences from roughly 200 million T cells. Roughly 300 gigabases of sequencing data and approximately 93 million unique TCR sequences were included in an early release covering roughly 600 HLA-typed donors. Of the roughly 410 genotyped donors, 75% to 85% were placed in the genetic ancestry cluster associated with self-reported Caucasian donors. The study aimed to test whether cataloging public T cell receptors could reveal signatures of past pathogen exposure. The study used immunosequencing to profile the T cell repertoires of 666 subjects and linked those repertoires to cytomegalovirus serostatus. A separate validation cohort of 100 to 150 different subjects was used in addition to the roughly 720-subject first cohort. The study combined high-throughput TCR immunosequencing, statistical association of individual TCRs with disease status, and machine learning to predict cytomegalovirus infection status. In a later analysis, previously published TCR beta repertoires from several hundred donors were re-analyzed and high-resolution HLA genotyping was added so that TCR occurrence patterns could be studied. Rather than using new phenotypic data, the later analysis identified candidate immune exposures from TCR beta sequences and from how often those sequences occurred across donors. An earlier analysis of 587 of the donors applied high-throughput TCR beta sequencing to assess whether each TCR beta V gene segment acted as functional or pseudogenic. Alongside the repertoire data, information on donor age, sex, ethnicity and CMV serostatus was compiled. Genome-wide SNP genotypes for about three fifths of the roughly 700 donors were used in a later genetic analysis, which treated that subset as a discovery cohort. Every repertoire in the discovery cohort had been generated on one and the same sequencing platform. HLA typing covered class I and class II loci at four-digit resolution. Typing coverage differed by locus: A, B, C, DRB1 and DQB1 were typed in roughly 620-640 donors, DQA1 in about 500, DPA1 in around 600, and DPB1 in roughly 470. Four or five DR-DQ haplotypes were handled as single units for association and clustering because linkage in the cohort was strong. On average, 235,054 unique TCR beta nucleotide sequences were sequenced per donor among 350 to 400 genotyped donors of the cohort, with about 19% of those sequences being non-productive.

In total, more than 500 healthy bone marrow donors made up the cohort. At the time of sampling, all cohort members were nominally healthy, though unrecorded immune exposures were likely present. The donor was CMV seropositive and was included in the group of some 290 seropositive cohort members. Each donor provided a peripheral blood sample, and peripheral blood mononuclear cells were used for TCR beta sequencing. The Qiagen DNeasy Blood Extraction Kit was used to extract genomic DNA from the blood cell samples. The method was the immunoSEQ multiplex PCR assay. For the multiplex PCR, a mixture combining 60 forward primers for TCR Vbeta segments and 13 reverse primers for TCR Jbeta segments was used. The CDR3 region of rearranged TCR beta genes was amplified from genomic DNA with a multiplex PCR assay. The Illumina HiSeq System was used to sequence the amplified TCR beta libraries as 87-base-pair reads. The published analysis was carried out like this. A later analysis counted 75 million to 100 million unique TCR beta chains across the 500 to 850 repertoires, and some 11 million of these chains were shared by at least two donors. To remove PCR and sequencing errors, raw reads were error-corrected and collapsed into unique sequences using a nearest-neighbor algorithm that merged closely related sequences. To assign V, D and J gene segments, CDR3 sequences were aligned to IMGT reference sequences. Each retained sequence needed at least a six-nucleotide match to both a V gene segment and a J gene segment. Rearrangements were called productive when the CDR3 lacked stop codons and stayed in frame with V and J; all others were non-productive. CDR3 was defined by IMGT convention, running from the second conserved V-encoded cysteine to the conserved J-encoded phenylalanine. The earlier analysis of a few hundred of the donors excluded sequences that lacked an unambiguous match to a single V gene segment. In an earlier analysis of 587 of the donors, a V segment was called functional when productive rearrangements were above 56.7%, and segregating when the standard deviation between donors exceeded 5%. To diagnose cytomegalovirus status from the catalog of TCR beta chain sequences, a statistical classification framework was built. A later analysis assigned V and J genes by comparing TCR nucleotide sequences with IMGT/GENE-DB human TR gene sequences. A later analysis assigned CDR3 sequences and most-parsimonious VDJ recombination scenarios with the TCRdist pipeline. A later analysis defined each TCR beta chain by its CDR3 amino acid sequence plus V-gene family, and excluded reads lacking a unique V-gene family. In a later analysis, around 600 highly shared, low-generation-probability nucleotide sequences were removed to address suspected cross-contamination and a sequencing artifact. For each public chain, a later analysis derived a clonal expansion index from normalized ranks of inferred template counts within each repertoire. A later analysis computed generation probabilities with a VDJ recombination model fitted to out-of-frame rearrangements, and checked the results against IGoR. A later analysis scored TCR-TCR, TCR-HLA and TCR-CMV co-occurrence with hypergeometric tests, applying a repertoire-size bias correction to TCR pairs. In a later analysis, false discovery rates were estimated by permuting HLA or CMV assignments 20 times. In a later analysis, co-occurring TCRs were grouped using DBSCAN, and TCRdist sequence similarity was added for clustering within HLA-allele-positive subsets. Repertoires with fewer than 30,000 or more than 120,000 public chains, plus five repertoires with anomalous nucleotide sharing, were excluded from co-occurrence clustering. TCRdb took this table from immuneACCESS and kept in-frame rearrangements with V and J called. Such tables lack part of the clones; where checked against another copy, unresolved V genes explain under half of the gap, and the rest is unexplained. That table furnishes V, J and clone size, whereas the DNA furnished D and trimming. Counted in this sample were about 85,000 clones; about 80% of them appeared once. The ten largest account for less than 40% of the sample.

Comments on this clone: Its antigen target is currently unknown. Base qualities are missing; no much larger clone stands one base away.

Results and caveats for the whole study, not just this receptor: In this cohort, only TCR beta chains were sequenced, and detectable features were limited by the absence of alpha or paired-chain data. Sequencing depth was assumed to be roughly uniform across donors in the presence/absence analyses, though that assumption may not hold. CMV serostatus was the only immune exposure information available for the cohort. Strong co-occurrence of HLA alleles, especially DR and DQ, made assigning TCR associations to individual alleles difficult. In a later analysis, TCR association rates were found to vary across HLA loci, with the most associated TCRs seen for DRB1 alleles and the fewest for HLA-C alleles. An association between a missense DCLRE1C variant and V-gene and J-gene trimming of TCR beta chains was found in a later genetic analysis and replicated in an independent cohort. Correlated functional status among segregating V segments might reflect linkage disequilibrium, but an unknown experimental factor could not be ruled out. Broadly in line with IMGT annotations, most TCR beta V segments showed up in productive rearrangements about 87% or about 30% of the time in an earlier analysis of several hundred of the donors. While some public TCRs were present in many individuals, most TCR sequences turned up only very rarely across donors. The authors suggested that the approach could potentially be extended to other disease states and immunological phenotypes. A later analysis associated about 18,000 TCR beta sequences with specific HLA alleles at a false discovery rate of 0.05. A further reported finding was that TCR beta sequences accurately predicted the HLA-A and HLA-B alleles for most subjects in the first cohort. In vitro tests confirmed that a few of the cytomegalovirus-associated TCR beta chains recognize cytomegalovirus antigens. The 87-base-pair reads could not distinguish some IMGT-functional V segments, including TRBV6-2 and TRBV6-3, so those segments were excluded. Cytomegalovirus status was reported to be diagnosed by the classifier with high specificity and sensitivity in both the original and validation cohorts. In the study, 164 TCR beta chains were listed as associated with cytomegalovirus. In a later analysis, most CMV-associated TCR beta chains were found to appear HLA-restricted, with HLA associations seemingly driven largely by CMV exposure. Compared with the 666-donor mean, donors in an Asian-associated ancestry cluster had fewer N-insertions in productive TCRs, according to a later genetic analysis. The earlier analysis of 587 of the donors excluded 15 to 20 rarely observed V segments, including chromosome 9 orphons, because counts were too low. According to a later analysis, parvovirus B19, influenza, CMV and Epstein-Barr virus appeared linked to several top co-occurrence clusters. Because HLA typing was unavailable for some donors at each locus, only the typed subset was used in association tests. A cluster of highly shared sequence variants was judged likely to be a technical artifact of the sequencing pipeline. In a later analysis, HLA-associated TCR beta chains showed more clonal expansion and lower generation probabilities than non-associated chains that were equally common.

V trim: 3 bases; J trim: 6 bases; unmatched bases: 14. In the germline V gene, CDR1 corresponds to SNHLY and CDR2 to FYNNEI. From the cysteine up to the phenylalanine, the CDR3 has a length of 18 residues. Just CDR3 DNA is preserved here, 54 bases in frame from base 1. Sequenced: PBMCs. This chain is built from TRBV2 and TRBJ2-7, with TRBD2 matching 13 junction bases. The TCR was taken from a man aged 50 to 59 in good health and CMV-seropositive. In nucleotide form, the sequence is TGTGCCAGCAGTGACTGGAGCGGCTTTGGACTAGCGGGAGTCGAGCAGTACTTC. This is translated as CASSDWSGFGLAGVEQYF. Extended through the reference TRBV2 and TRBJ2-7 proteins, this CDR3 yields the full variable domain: EPEVTQTPSHQVTQMGQEVILRCVPISNHLYFYWYRQILGQKVEFLVSFYNNEISEKSEIFDDQFSVERPDGSNFTLKIRSTKLEDSAMYFCASSDWSGFGLAGVEQYFGPGTRLTVT.